This T cell receptor beta chain was documented in a study of blood T cells in healthy people across ages. Alongside a J-beta primer mix, a sample-barcoded 5' primer served in a second PCR lasting about 7 to 11 cycles. A template-switch adaptor with 12 random nucleotides tagged each cDNA molecule. Each CDR3 protein is one row after TCRdb ran MiXCR on the 5' RACE reads. The top ten clones hold approximately 40% of a sample with over 700,000 distinct CDR3 sequences, 50% to 65% of them seen once. J lost 2 bases, V lost 3 bases, and 5 bases had no gene match. The length of the CDR3 is 14 residues. Germline V gene sequence: CDR1 DFQATT, CDR2 SNEGSKA (reference sequence).

This receptor was identified in a man older than 75 in good health. Sequencing input: blood. The J gene is TRBJ2-5, the V gene TRBV20-1, with TRBD2 matching 8 bases. This CDR3 reads CSARPGLGQETQYF. The CDR3 coding sequence is TGCAGTGCTAGGCCGGGACTAGGTCAAGAGACCCAGTACTTC.